This T cell receptor beta chain was identified in a study of T cell responses to AZD1222 COVID-19 vaccine. General observations from the study: At baseline, just five to seven AZD1222 recipients tested seropositive. Repertoire sampling was restricted to post-peak T cell response timepoints. Donor demographics were predominantly white British with a female majority; clonal diversity may be underestimated. As reported, nearly half of all spike-specific TCRs target variant regions that are unmutated.

Germline values: CDR1 SGHVS, CDR2 FQNEAQ. After removal of 1 base from V and 5 bases from J, the junction contained 8 bases not matched to a gene. CDR3 length: 16 residues. Note on this clone: The antigen is unknown.

Measured with immunoSEQ multiplex PCR; TCRdb has only the in-frame clones, and not every one. The sample contains 150,000 to 200,000 clones, approximately 94% of which appear only once. The input for sequencing was peripheral blood, taken 28 days after the second dose of the MenACWY control vaccine. The receptor was derived from an adult who received the MenACWY meningococcal vaccine as a control. The rearrangement links TRBV7-8 to TRBJ2-1; 7 positions match TRBD2. The CDR3 bases are TGTGCCAGCAGCTTAGTGCGGCGGGAGAAGGACAATGAGCAGTTCTTC. This encodes CASSLVRREKDNEQFF.